The next 17 T cell receptor beta chains were all read from a single sample in a study of T-cell reconstitution after alpha-beta-depleted transplantation in children. As it was prepared, the TCRbeta library received unique molecular identifiers. TCRdb analysed the PCR reads with MiXCR anew, one entry per CDR3 protein. The data contain 200,000 to 300,000 distinct CDR3 sequences, roughly a quarter of them singletons. Sequences were derived from PBMCs, sampled before TCRalphabeta/CD19-depleted stem cell transplant. The source of these receptors is a girl aged 2 to 9 with Fanconi anemia, due to receive a stem cell transplant.

V usage is TRBV28 and J usage is TRBJ2-7; TRBD1 agrees at 7 bases. This CDR3 region has 16 residues. After removal of 1 base from V and 3 bases from J, the junction contained 9 bases not matched to a gene. CDR1 is MDHEN, CDR2 SYDVKM, per germline. The CDR3 sequence is CASSLLTGLVHYEQYF. For the CDR3, the DNA is TGTGCCAGCAGTTTATTGACAGGGTTAGTCCACTACGAGCAGTACTTC.

CDR3 amino acids: CSVEGQASLGWSTDTQYF. CDR3 coding DNA: TGCAGCGTTGAGGGACAGGCCTCCCTCGGGTGGAGCACAGATACGCAGTATTTT. V and J are TRBV29-1 and TRBJ2-3, with 8 positions matching TRBD1. Germline values: CDR1 SQVTM, CDR2 ANQGSEA. Trimming took 3 bases from V and 0 from J; bases not matched to a gene: 14. This CDR3 region has 18 residues.

The rearrangement links TRBV7-1 to TRBJ2-7, with D maybe TRBD1 (6 bases). TRBV7-1 is classed as an ORF, of uncertain function. The V end was cut by 5 bases, the J end by 6 bases, with 14 bases between. The CDR3 is made up of 13 amino acids. The CDR3: CASSPGDICEQYF. The CDR3 region has the DNA TGTGCCAGCAGCCCCGGGGACATCTGCGAGCAGTACTTC.

The sample holds a few counts of this clonotype. The chain uses TRBV5-4 and TRBJ2-7; 8 bases map to TRBD1. The germline gives CDR1 SGHNT, CDR2 YYREEE (reference sequence). Trimming took 1 base from V and 3 from J; bases not matched to a gene: 6. This CDR3 region has 15 residues. CDR3 residues: CASSLRSQGGYEQYF. The CDR3 DNA sequence: TGTGCCAGCAGCTTGCGTTCACAGGGGGGCTACGAGCAGTACTTC.

The gene calls are TRBV7-3 and TRBJ2-1, with D possibly TRBD1 on 5 matching bases. V lost 4 bases and J lost 6, with 10 bases in between. The CDR3 length is 13 residues. Per the germline V gene, CDR1 is SGHTA and CDR2 is FQGTGA. In nucleotides, the CDR3 is TGTGCCAGCAGCTCGACAGTTCCCAATGAGCAGTTCTTC. This sequence encodes CASSSTVPNEQFF.

The chain has TRBV5-5 and TRBJ2-5, with TRBD2 identical over 9 bases. V shed 0 bases and J 2 bases; nucleotides not matched to a gene: 5. This CDR3 is 16 amino acids long. Germline assignment: CDR1 SGHKS and CDR2 YYEKEE (reference sequence). Here the CDR3 DNA reads TGTGCCAGCAGCTTGGGGGCTAGCGGGACGCAAGAGACCCAGTACTTC. Protein sequence: CASSLGASGTQETQYF.

This clonotype was counted only a few times. This sequence joins TRBV4-2 and TRBJ2-7; 8 positions match TRBD2. J was trimmed by 1 base and V by 3 bases; bases with no gene match: 8. The length of the CDR3 is 16 residues. Germline values: CDR1 LGHNA, CDR2 YNFKEQ. CDR3 coding DNA: TGTGCCAGCAGCCACCCTTTAAGCGGGGGATCCTACGAGCAGTACTTC. It specifies CASSHPLSGGSYEQYF.

The V gene is TRBV29-1, the J gene TRBJ2-4; D is unresolved. CDR1 is SQVTM, CDR2 ANQGSEA, per germline. This CDR3 is 14 amino acids long. V lost 4 bases and J lost 1, with 11 bases in between. The CDR3 nucleotides are TGCAGCGTTGGATTCCGGATGGCCAAAAACATTCAGTACTTC. Residues: CSVGFRMAKNIQYF.

V usage is TRBV6-5 and J usage is TRBJ2-7; D unclear. Germline values: CDR1 MNHEY, CDR2 SVGAGI. The CDR3 is 15 amino acids. V was cut by 0 bases and J by 2 bases, with 11 bases left in between. The CDR3 loop is CASSYSTRPPYEQYF. For the CDR3, the DNA is TGTGCCAGCAGTTACTCGACCAGGCCCCCCTACGAGCAGTACTTC.

On this clonotype: A read error may produce the germline difference seen at one junction end. This chain uses TRBV29-1 with TRBJ2-5; no clear D. CDR3 length: 11 residues. In germline, CDR1 is SQVTM, CDR2 ANQGSEA. CDR3 nucleotide sequence: TGCAGCGTTGAGTTACAAGGGACCCAGTACTTC. It codes for CSVELQGTQYF.

This clonotype appeared many times. The V gene is TRBV28, the J gene TRBJ2-5, with D maybe TRBD1 (6 bases). The CDR3 consists of 14 residues. The germline V and J ends were trimmed by 10 bases and 2 bases, with 17 bases remaining between them. Germline lookup yields CDR1 MDHEN and CDR2 SYDVKM. CDR3 sequence reads: CATQRDIVQETQYF. CDR3 DNA: TGTGCCACACAACGGGACATAGTACAAGAGACCCAGTACTTC.

This clonotype was seen once. CDR3 region: CASRQGWDEQYF. DNA for the CDR3: TGTGCCAGCAGACAGGGGTGGGACGAGCAGTACTTC. The chain has TRBV6-5 and TRBJ2-7, with 7 bases that match TRBD1. The CDR3 loop spans 12 amino acids. Germline V gene data show CDR1 as MNHEY and CDR2 as SVGAGI. Trimming removed 6 bases from V and 5 bases from J; junction bases left unmatched: 4.

J is TRBJ2-7 and V is TRBV7-8; D unresolved. V was trimmed by 1 base and J by 4 bases, leaving 8 bases between them. Germline V lookup: CDR1 SGHVS, CDR2 FQNEAQ. CDR3 length equals 13 residues. The CDR3 bases are TGTGCCAGCAGCTTAGGGCACGGATACGAGCAGTACTTC. Translation: CASSLGHGYEQYF.

The J gene is TRBJ1-2, the V gene TRBV29-1, with TRBD1 as a possible D gene (5 bases). This CDR3 region has 12 residues. CDR1 is SQVTM and CDR2 is ANQGSEA in the germline V gene. Trimming removed 3 bases from V and 7 bases from J, with 12 bases in between. Written as DNA, the CDR3 is TGCAGCGTTGAGTGGGGGACCTCTGGCTACACCTTC. Residues: CSVEWGTSGYTF.

The chain is built from TRBV11-2 and TRBJ2-5, with 9 bases fitting TRBD2. CDR1 SGHAT and CDR2 FQNNGV come from the germline V gene. The CDR3 loop spans 14 amino acids. After removal of 5 bases from V and 3 bases from J, the junction contained 4 bases not matched to a gene. For the CDR3, the DNA is TGTGCCAGCAGCCACCCTAGCGGGGAAGAGACCCAGTACTTC. Translated, it gives CASSHPSGEETQYF.

This clonotype showed up many times. In nucleotides, the CDR3 is TGTGCCAGCAGTTTAACCGCAACGGGGGATTCACCCCTCCACTTT. This translates into CASSLTATGDSPLHF. The chain recombines TRBV27 with TRBJ1-6; TRBD1 might be the D (5 bases). The CDR3 has 15 amino acids. V was cut by 2 bases and J by 8 bases, with 13 bases left in between. CDR1 and CDR2 (germline): MNHEY, SMNVEV (reference sequence).

This chain uses TRBV20-1 with TRBJ2-6; D is uncertain. Deletions cut 6 bases from V and 1 base from J, with 10 bases between. CDR1 is DFQATT, CDR2 SNEGSKA, per germline (reference sequence). The CDR3 spans 14 residues. The CDR3 loop reads CSAGKLSGANVLTF. The CDR3 bases are TGCAGTGCGGGCAAACTTTCTGGGGCCAACGTCCTGACTTTC.